This passage covers 24 T cell receptor beta chains from one sample sequenced in a study of regulatory T cells in long-lasting Graves disease (dated by TCRdb to the early 2020s). Sample time point, as interpreted from the label and publication: newly diagnosed GD, antithyroid drugs for less than 3 months. For both TCR sequencing and RNA sequencing, RNA was extracted from PBMCs using TRIzol. Library preparation employed multiplex PCR. Sequenced on an Illumina HiSeq 4000. To build TCR beta libraries, CDR3 regions were amplified by Arm-PCR using iRepertoire HTBI primers. TCRdb trimmed public reads at Q25 via fastp, called clones via MiXCR and kept in-frame beta chains. Here each entry gathers all rows of one CDR3 protein and keeps the most common genes and DNA. The sample table holds 400,000 to 450,000 distinct CDR3 sequences, of which about a sixth were seen once. Together, the top ten hold roughly a tenth of the sample.

In addition, the sample was reused for a study of T cells in Graves' hyperthyroidism and ophthalmopathy.

Sample: peripheral blood mononuclear cells (PBMCs), taken at new diagnosis, from a patient treated with antithyroid drugs. The receptors stem from a woman younger than 45 with Graves disease. Donor details come from another sample of the same person, matched by shared clones.

This clonotype has at least ten counts. V and J are TRBV6-5 and TRBJ2-5; D perhaps matches TRBD2 (5 bases). The CDR3 covers 14 residues. Trimming stripped 4 bases from V and 1 base from J, with 10 bases between. Germline CDR1 reads MNHEY; CDR2 reads SVGAGI. CDR3 in amino acids: CASSWVGVQETQYF. DNA of the CDR3: TGTGCCAGCAGTTGGGTGGGAGTCCAAGAGACCCAGTACTTC.

This clonotype has ten or more counts. The chain combines TRBV7-8 with TRBJ2-1; 8 bases line up with TRBD2. The V segment lost 5 bases and the J segment 0 bases; nucleotides outside the gene matches: 6. Germline values: CDR1 SGHVS, CDR2 FQNEAQ. The CDR3 has 16 amino acids. This CDR3 reads CASSRPGTSSYNEQFF. The CDR3 nucleotides read TGTGCCAGCAGCCGCCCCGGGACTAGCTCCTACAATGAGCAGTTCTTC.

The chain carries TRBV10-3 and TRBJ1-2; 7 nucleotides match TRBD1. The CDR3 extends over 17 amino acids. Germline lookup yields CDR1 ENHRY and CDR2 SYGVKD. V was pared by 2 bases and J by 0 bases, with 9 bases of the junction left unmatched. CDR3 amino acids: CAISERGGTVANYGYTF. In nucleotides, the CDR3 is TGTGCCATCAGTGAGCGAGGGGGGACAGTAGCTAACTATGGCTACACCTTC.

V is TRBV27 and J is TRBJ1-1, with TRBD1 as a possible D gene (6 bases). The V end was cut by 2 bases, the J end by 1 base, with 17 bases between. The CDR3 covers 17 residues. Germline V gives CDR1 MNHEY, CDR2 SMNVEV (reference sequence). CDR3 in DNA: TGTGCCAGCAGTTTAATACAGGGACCGAGAAAGAACACTGAAGCTTTCTTT. Amino acids: CASSLIQGPRKNTEAFF.

This clonotype was detected only a few times. This chain uses TRBV27 with TRBJ2-7, with 8 bases identical to TRBD2. This CDR3 region has 18 residues. Germline V gives CDR1 MNHEY, CDR2 SMNVEV (reference sequence). V dropped 4 bases and J dropped 6; count of bases not matched to a gene: 20. The DNA for the CDR3 is TGTGCCAGCAGTTCCCCCGCAACGCGGGGTATAGCGGGAAGCGAGCAGTACTTC. Amino acid sequence: CASSSPATRGIAGSEQYF.

On this clonotype itself: A read error is the likely source, as a far larger clone sits one nucleotide away. The chain links TRBV5-4 to TRBJ2-7; possibly TRBD2 for D (6 bases). V was shortened by 4 bases and J by 2 bases, with 22 bases between the two germline ends. The CDR3 sequence is 17 residues long. The germline CDR1 and CDR2 sequences are SGHNT and YYREEE (reference sequence). This CDR3 is CASSQPRVGSGAYEQYF. CDR3 in DNA: TGTGCCAGCAGCCAGCCCCGCGTTGGTAGCGGAGCCTACGAGCAGTACTTC.

This clonotype has only a few counts. The chain links TRBV19 to TRBJ2-3, with 8 bases fitting TRBD2. V was pared by 6 bases and J by 5 bases, with 16 bases of the junction left unmatched. The CDR3 has 17 amino acids. In germline, CDR1 is LNHDA, CDR2 SQIVND (reference sequence). The CDR3 region has the DNA TGTGCCAGTAGCCCTTGGTTAGCGGGACCTACACAAGATACGCAGTATTTT. This translates into CASSPWLAGPTQDTQYF.

This clonotype was seen only a few times. J is TRBJ2-1 and V is TRBV20-1; TRBD2 agrees at 11 bases. The CDR3 spans 17 residues. V lost 0 bases to trimming and J lost 0 bases; unmatched junction nucleotides: 4. From germline, CDR1 is DFQATT and CDR2 SNEGSKA (reference sequence). The CDR3 loop reads CSARDSSGRISYNEQFF. The CDR3 DNA reads TGCAGTGCTAGAGACTCTAGCGGGAGGATCTCCTACAATGAGCAGTTCTTC.

This clonotype was detected many times. The chain employs TRBV14 and TRBJ2-3; D is ambiguous. CDR3 length equals 13 residues. V gave up 0 bases and J gave up 6 bases, with 7 bases separating them. The germline CDR1 and CDR2 sequences are SGHDN and FVKESK. CDR3 in amino acids: CASSQDGRDTQYF. The CDR3 DNA reads as TGTGCCAGCAGCCAAGATGGGCGGGATACGCAGTATTTT. Together with reference TRBV14 and TRBJ2-3, the CDR3 gives the full variable domain: EAGVTQFPSHSVIEKGQTVTLRCDPISGHDNLYWYRRVMGKEIKFLLHFVKESKQDESGMPNNRFLAERTGGTYSTLKVQPAELEDSGVYFCASSQDGRDTQYFGPGTRLTVL.

The CDR3 sequence: CSARASSGKETQYF. CDR3 nucleotide sequence: TGCAGTGCTAGAGCGTCTAGCGGGAAAGAGACCCAGTACTTC. This chain joins TRBV20-1 and TRBJ2-5; 9 positions agree with TRBD2. Trimming removed 1 base from V and 3 bases from J; junction bases left unmatched: 3. The CDR3 has 14 residues. Germline V gene sequence: CDR1 DFQATT, CDR2 SNEGSKA (reference sequence).

The V gene is TRBV24-1, the J gene TRBJ2-5; a weak D match, TRBD2 (7 bases). Germline assignment: CDR1 KGHDR and CDR2 SFDVKD. The CDR3 is 15 residues long. V lost 5 bases to trimming and J lost 5 bases, with 17 bases between them. For the CDR3, the DNA is TGTGCCACCAGTGCCTCCCGTGGGGGGGCTGAGACCCAGTACTTC. It yields the protein CATSASRGGAETQYF.

The chain couples TRBV15 to TRBJ2-7, with a weak D call TRBD1 (7 bases). Per germline, CDR1 LNHNV and CDR2 YYDKDF (reference sequence). The CDR3 is 14 amino acids. V was trimmed by 5 bases and J by 2 bases, leaving 13 bases between them. The CDR3 region is CATSRGTAPYEQYF. The CDR3 DNA follows: TGTGCCACCAGCCGCGGGACAGCCCCCTACGAGCAGTACTTC.

This clonotype was found many times. This chain links TRBV6-1 with TRBJ1-1; D is undetermined. CDR3 length: 13 residues. Looked up from germline, CDR1 is MNHNS and CDR2 is SASEGT. Trimming removed 6 bases at V and 7 bases at J, with 15 bases between. The DNA for the CDR3 is TGTGCCAGCAGACTGCCAGACCCCTATGAAGCTTTCTTT. Translating gives CASRLPDPYEAFF.

This clonotype has at least ten counts. This rearrangement joins TRBV10-2 to TRBJ2-3; 12 bases agree with TRBD2. The length of the CDR3 is 15 residues. With V trimmed by 7 bases and J by 4 bases, 6 bases remained unmatched. CDR1 WSHSY and CDR2 SAAADI come from the germline V gene. The DNA for the CDR3 is TGCGCCAGCACTAGCGGGAGGGCCGCCGCAGATACGCAGTATTTT. Amino acids: CASTSGRAAADTQYF.

This clonotype was seen ten or more times. Germline and junction disagree at one end, which may indicate a read error. J is TRBJ2-3 and V is TRBV18; the match to TRBD2 covers 11 bases. Germline V CDR1 and CDR2: KGHSH, LQKENI. CDR3 length: 16 amino acids. Here the CDR3 DNA reads TGTGCCAGCTCCCCACTAGCGGGAGACCTCACAGATACGCAGTATTTT. Translating it yields CASSPLAGDLTDTQYF.

This clonotype was detected many times. This sequence joins TRBV13 and TRBJ2-5, with 7 bases that match TRBD2. Germline values: CDR1 PRHDT, CDR2 FYEKMQ (reference sequence). The CDR3 loop spans 15 amino acids. V was clipped by 6 bases and J by 1 base; unmatched bases: 8. The CDR3 DNA follows: TGTGCCAGCAGTCCCGCCTCTAGCGGCCAAGAGACCCAGTACTTC. Protein sequence: CASSPASSGQETQYF.

The chain is built from TRBV25-1 and TRBJ2-7, with a weak D call TRBD1 (6 bases). Trimming left V 6 bases short and J 6 bases short, with 12 bases between. CDR1 MGHDK and CDR2 SYGVNS come from the germline V gene. This CDR3 has 12 amino acids. The CDR3 nucleotides are TGTGCCAGCAGCAGGGGTTCCGGCGAGCAGTACTTC. Translation: CASSRGSGEQYF.

This clonotype was observed a handful of times. The chain carries TRBV10-3 and TRBJ2-1, with 8 bases that match TRBD2. This CDR3 comprises 14 residues. V lost 7 bases to trimming and J lost 5 bases; unmatched junction nucleotides: 7. Germline CDR1 and CDR2: ENHRY and SYGVKD. The CDR3 DNA is TGTGCCATCATGGCTAGCGGGCTAAACAATGAGCAGTTCTTC. Protein product: CAIMASGLNNEQFF.

The V call is TRBV18, the J call TRBJ2-5; no clear D gene. In germline, CDR1 is KGHSH, CDR2 LQKENI. The germline V and J ends were trimmed by 5 bases and 4 bases, with 11 bases remaining between them. The CDR3 is made up of 13 amino acids. The CDR3 spells CASSSIGLETQYF. The CDR3 bases are TGTGCCAGCTCATCGATAGGATTAGAGACCCAGTACTTC.

This chain uses TRBV3-1 with TRBJ1-2; D possibly corresponds to TRBD1 (5 bases). Germline CDR1 and CDR2: LGHDT and YNNKEL (reference sequence). The CDR3 has 13 amino acids. V lost 2 bases to trimming and J lost 6 bases, with 10 bases between them. As DNA, the CDR3 is TGTGCCAGCAGCCAAATGGGGGAGAATGGCTACACCTTC. As protein: CASSQMGENGYTF.

This clonotype was detected ten times or more. The rearrangement uses TRBV29-1 and TRBJ2-7; TRBD2 agrees at 14 bases. Germline assignment: CDR1 SQVTM and CDR2 ANQGSEA. Trimming took 7 bases from V and 1 from J; bases not matched to a gene: 3. The CDR3 spans 14 residues. CDR3 nucleotide sequence: TGCAGCGGCGGGACTAGCGGGAGTTCCTACGAGCAGTACTTC. Translation gives CSGGTSGSSYEQYF.

As to this clonotype: The CDR3 carries no conserved terminal phenylalanine or tryptophan, so it likely arises from a read error. The V call is TRBV29-1, the J call TRBJ1-4, with D unclear. The CDR3 spans 14 residues. V was clipped by 4 bases and J by 1 base, with 10 bases between them. The V gene's germline CDR1 is SQVTM and CDR2 ANQGSEA. The CDR3 coding sequence is TGCAGCGTTGCTAGCAGACGAACTAATGAAAAACTGTTTCTT. Its protein product is CSVASRRTNEKLFL.

This clonotype showed up many times. V gene TRBV28 combines with J gene TRBJ2-7, with 16 bases that match TRBD2. Unmatched junction bases numbered 5, after V lost 3 bases and J lost 3 bases. The CDR3 is made up of 17 amino acids. The germline V gene has CDR1 MDHEN and CDR2 SYDVKM. The CDR3 region has the DNA TGTGCCAGCAGTTTGGAGGGACTAGCGGGAGGGTTCTACGAGCAGTACTTC. This translates into CASSLEGLAGGFYEQYF.

This clonotype appeared many times. For the CDR3, the DNA is TGTGCCTCCACAGACCCGGGATTTGGAAACACCATATATTTT. It yields the protein CASTDPGFGNTIYF. The chain employs TRBV3-1 and TRBJ1-3; D gene uncertain. Germline values: CDR1 LGHDT, CDR2 YNNKEL (reference sequence). Trimming took off 11 bases at V and 3 bases at J, with 17 bases between the two ends. The CDR3 spans 14 residues.